This is a list of T cell receptor beta chains from one sample in a study of T cell responses to AZD1222 COVID-19 vaccine. Profiling relied on immunoSEQ multiplex PCR, and the TCRdb table lists in-frame clones only, not all of them. Here the sample spans 100,000 to 150,000 clones, 88% being singletons. The sequenced sample was peripheral blood, obtained on day 0 of AZD1222 vaccination. The receptors stem from an adult in good health. CDR3s include the opening cysteine and the closing phenylalanine or tryptophan. The D gene is left open where the match is weak. Clone size is given for some rows only: seen once, a few or many times, or a class if the clone is expanded.

D	J	V	size	DNA	CDR3
-	TRBJ2-4	TRBV29-1	-	TGCAGCGTTGAAGACAGAGCCAAAAACATTCAGTACTTC	CSVEDRAKNIQYF
-	TRBJ1-5	TRBV4-1	-	TGCGCCAGCAGCCAAGTCGGGGTACTCAGGGTTAACAATCAGCCCCAGCATTTT	CASSQVGVLRVNNQPQHF
-	TRBJ1-2	TRBV29-1	-	TGCAGCGCCTCGTATAGACACTATGGCTACACCTTC	CSASYRHYGYTF
-	TRBJ2-5	TRBV18	-	TGTGCCAGCTCACCACCGACCGGGGGCAGGGAGACCCAGTACTTC	CASSPPTGGRETQYF
-	TRBJ1-1	TRBV5-6	-	TGTGCCAGCAGCTTGGTGGGGACTGGCATGAACACTGAAGCTTTCTTT	CASSLVGTGMNTEAFF
TRBD2	TRBJ2-3	TRBV10-1	-	TGCGCCAGCAGTGAGCCAACTCTAGCGGGAGTATCAGATACGCAGTATTTT	CASSEPTLAGVSDTQYF
-	TRBJ1-1	TRBV7-9	-	TGTGCCAGCAGCTTAAACAGGGTGGCCTCTGGAGCTTTCTTT	CASSLNRVASGAFF
-	TRBJ2-3	TRBV19	-	TGTGCCAGTAGTCTCGACACAGCTGGCACAGATACGCAGTATTTT	CASSLDTAGTDTQYF
-	TRBJ2-4	TRBV28	-	TGTGCCAGCAGTTTGGCAGGCGGCTCGGCCCTAGCCAAAAACATTCAGTACTTC	CASSLAGGSALAKNIQYF
-	TRBJ2-6	TRBV11-2	-	TGTGCCAGCAGCTTAGATGGGACCAGCTCTGGGGCCAACGTCCTGACTTTC	CASSLDGTSSGANVLTF
-	TRBJ2-1	TRBV9	-	TGTGCCAGCAGCGTAGAGAAAGGGGGAGTACGGCGCCTGAATGAGCAGTTCTTC	CASSVEKGGVRRLNEQFF
TRBD2	TRBJ2-7	TRBV7-8	-	TGTGCCAGCAGCGGCAGACTAGCGGGAGTGGGTGAGCAGTACTTC	CASSGRLAGVGEQYF
-	TRBJ2-5	TRBV30	once	TGTGCCTGGAGTGCCAGCTGGGAAGAGACCCAGTACTTC	CAWSASWEETQYF
TRBD2	TRBJ2-1	TRBV18	-	TGTGCCAGCTCACCAGAGCGCGGGAGGGCCAACAATGAGCAGTTCTTC	CASSPERGRANNEQFF
-	TRBJ1-2	TRBV29-1	-	TGCAGCGTTCCGACTGGCAGACAGAACTATGGCTACACCTTC	CSVPTGRQNYGYTF
TRBD1	TRBJ1-1	TRBV7-9	-	TGTGCCAGCAGCTTAGACAGGGGGTCCACTGAAGCTTTCTTT	CASSLDRGSTEAFF
-	TRBJ1-5	TRBV12-3/TRBV12-4	-	TGTGCCAGCAGTCTCCAGGGGTATCAGCCCCAGCATTTT	CASSLQGYQPQHF
-	TRBJ1-5	TRBV7-2	-	TGTGCCAGCAGCTTAGACGTGGGGACCCCGCCCCAGCATTTT	CASSLDVGTPPQHF
-	TRBJ1-1	TRBV4-3	once	TGCGCCAGCAGCCTAGGGGTGGGGGGCACTGAAGCTTTCTTT	CASSLGVGGTEAFF
-	TRBJ1-5	TRBV19	-	TGTGCCAGTAGTCAGCAAGCCTTCAATCAGCCCCAGCATTTT	CASSQQAFNQPQHF
-	TRBJ1-5	TRBV7-3	-	TGTGCCAGCAGCTTACTAGGACGGATTCCTTATAGCAATCAGCCCCAGCATTTT	CASSLLGRIPYSNQPQHF
-	TRBJ1-2	TRBV6-2/TRBV6-3	-	TGTGCCAGCAGTTACTATTTGGAGGGGTATGAAGACTATGGCTACACCTTC	CASSYYLEGYEDYGYTF